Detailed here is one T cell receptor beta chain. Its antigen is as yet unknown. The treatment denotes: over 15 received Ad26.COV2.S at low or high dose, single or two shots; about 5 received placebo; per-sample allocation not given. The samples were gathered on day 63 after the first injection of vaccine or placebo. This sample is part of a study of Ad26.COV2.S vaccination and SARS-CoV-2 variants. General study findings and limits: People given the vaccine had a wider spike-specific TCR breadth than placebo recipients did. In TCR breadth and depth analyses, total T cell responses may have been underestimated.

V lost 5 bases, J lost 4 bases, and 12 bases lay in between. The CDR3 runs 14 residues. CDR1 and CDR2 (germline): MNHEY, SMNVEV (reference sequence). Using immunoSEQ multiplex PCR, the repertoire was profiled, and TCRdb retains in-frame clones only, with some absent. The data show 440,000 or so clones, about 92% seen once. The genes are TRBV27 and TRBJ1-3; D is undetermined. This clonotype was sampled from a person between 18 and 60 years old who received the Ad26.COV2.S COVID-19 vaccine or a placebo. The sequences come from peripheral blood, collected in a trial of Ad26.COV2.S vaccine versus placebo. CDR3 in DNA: TGTGCCAGCAGTCCAACGAACCCCGGAAACACCATATATTTT. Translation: CASSPTNPGNTIYF.